What follows are 11 T cell receptor beta chains derived from one specimen sequenced in a study of blood T cells in healthy people across ages. Using a J-beta primer mix together with a sample-barcoded 5' primer, a second PCR was run for roughly 7 to 12 cycles. TCRdb reprocessed the 5' RACE reads with MiXCR, giving one entry per CDR3 protein. The sample yields about 1.5 million distinct CDR3 sequences, about 45% seen once. The sample comprised blood. All receptors come from a young woman in good health.

The CDR3 sequence is CASSSRYQETQYF. The CDR3 nucleotides read TGTGCCAGCAGTAGCAGGTACCAAGAGACCCAGTACTTC. This chain links TRBV12-3 or TRBV12-4 with TRBJ2-5; D gene unclear. V was shortened by 5 bases and J by 0 bases, with 7 bases between the two germline ends. The length of the CDR3 is 13 residues.

The chain has TRBV12-3 or TRBV12-4 and TRBJ1-1; D ambiguous. The CDR3 covers 15 residues. V dropped 6 bases and J dropped 0 bases, with 14 bases sitting between them. This CDR3 reads CASRFDQAVNTEAFF. The DNA of the CDR3 is TGTGCCAGCAGGTTCGACCAGGCGGTGAACACTGAAGCTTTCTTT.

V gene TRBV7-8 combines with J gene TRBJ2-7, with 11 bases fitting TRBD2. Losses at the gene ends were 7 bases for V and 6 bases for J; bases not matched to a gene: 8. Germline assignment: CDR1 SGHVS and CDR2 FQNEAQ. There are 14 residues in the CDR3. The DNA of the CDR3 is TGTGCCAGCACCGTAGCGGGGGGGCCTATCGAGCAGTACTTC. Its protein is CASTVAGGPIEQYF.

The chain couples TRBV27 to TRBJ2-2, with 10 positions matching TRBD1. J gave up 6 bases and V 4 bases, and 2 bases lay outside the gene matches. The CDR3 is 14 amino acids. Germline V CDR1 and CDR2: MNHEY, SMNVEV (reference sequence). For the CDR3, the DNA is TGTGCCAGCAGTTCGGGACAGGGGTCCGGGGAGCTGTTTTTT. This gives the protein CASSSGQGSGELFF.

This CDR3 reads CSARVASSTDTQYF. CDR3 sequence (DNA): TGCAGTGCTAGAGTGGCTAGCAGCACAGATACGCAGTATTTT. The chain has TRBV20-1 and TRBJ2-3, with D maybe TRBD2 (5 bases). This CDR3 spans 14 amino acids. V was pared by 1 base and J by 0 bases, with 8 bases between. Germline V lookup: CDR1 DFQATT, CDR2 SNEGSKA (reference sequence).

The chain couples TRBV4-3 to TRBJ1-4; the match to TRBD1 covers 10 bases. The CDR3 consists of 14 residues. After removal of 4 bases from V and 13 bases from J, the junction contained 9 bases not matched to a gene. From germline, CDR1 is LGHNA and CDR2 YSLEER. The CDR3: CASSPRDRGGRLFF. CDR3 DNA: TGCGCCAGCAGCCCCCGGGACAGGGGAGGAAGACTGTTTTTT.

The DNA of the CDR3 is TGCGCCAGCAGCCTCCTGGACAGGGCTAATGAAAAACTGTTTTTT. Translated: CASSLLDRANEKLFF. The chain joins TRBV4-1 to TRBJ1-4; TRBD1 aligns across 8 bases. V lost 4 bases and J lost 3; bases outside the gene matches: 4. The CDR3 loop spans 15 amino acids. Germline loops: CDR1 MGHRA, CDR2 YSYEKL.

This clonotype appeared a few times. The chain couples TRBV6-5 to TRBJ2-3; D gene ambiguous. This CDR3 has 15 residues. The V gene lost 3 bases and the J gene lost 0 bases, with 10 bases spanning the gap. Germline CDR1 is MNHEY and CDR2 is SVGAGI. The CDR3 loop reads CASSYLRRSTDTQYF. Here the CDR3 DNA reads TGTGCCAGCAGTTATCTTAGGCGGAGCACAGATACGCAGTATTTT.

The rearrangement links TRBV7-9 to TRBJ2-1; D is ambiguous. The better agreement between TRBJ2-7 and the DNA end casts doubt on the J call. The CDR3 extends over 15 amino acids. The V gene's germline CDR1 is SEHNR and CDR2 FQNEAQ (reference sequence). For the CDR3, the DNA is TGTGCCAGCAGCTTTGGTAGAGCATCCTACAATGAGCAGTACTTC. Amino acid sequence: CASSFGRASYNEQYF.

This clonotype came up a few times. J is TRBJ2-3 and V is TRBV5-1; D may be TRBD1 (6 bases). Germline loops: CDR1 SGHRS, CDR2 YFSETQ. CDR3 length: 13 amino acids. Trimming stripped 6 bases from V and 2 bases from J, with 10 bases between. CDR3 sequence: CASTRDITDTQYF. The CDR3 coding sequence is TGCGCCAGCACCCGGGACATCACAGATACGCAGTATTTT.

This clonotype occurred a few times. The chain has TRBV6-1 and TRBJ2-2, with D possibly being TRBD2 (7 bases). V was cut by 11 bases and J by 3 bases, with 13 bases left in between. This CDR3 is 13 amino acids long. Germline CDR1 and CDR2: MNHNS and SASEGT. The CDR3 DNA reads as TGTGCCGGGGGGGGCGCATACACCGGGGAGCTGTTTTTT. It encodes CAGGGAYTGELFF.